The rows below give T cell receptor beta chains drawn from one sample of a study of T cell responses to AZD1222 COVID-19 vaccine. Here immunoSEQ multiplex PCR was the method, and the copy in TCRdb shows in-frame clones only, minus some. The sample carries around 130,000 clones, about 93% recorded once. Sample: peripheral blood, taken on day 0 of AZD1222 vaccination. These receptors all stem from an adult in good health. CDR3s include the opening cysteine and the closing phenylalanine or tryptophan. Each record gives: D gene, J gene, clone size, V gene, CDR3 protein, CDR3 DNA. D genes are given only for firm matches. Rows give clone size only sometimes, using once, few, many, or a class for an expanded clone.

>TRBD2|TRBJ2-3|NA|TRBV7-7
CASSPGLAGGSDTQYF
TGTGCCAGCAGCCCCGGCTTAGCGGGAGGGTCTGATACGCAGTATTTT
>NA|TRBJ1-5|NA|TRBV28
CASSKNQPQHF
TGTGCCAGCAGTAAGAATCAGCCCCAGCATTTT
>NA|TRBJ1-2|NA|TRBV30
CAWSVLLGYYGYTF
TGTGCCTGGAGTGTACTTCTGGGATACTATGGCTACACCTTC
>TRBD1|TRBJ1-1|NA|TRBV29-1
CSVEIGQVNTEAFF
TGCAGCGTTGAAATAGGACAGGTGAACACTGAAGCTTTCTTT
>TRBD2|TRBJ2-1|NA|TRBV27
CASSLLAGGGPNEQFF
TGTGCCAGCAGTTTATTAGCGGGAGGAGGTCCAAATGAGCAGTTCTTC
>NA|TRBJ2-7|NA|TRBV30
CAWGIPSWDEQYF
TGTGCCTGGGGTATTCCCTCCTGGGACGAGCAGTACTTC
>NA|TRBJ2-3|NA|TRBV28
CASSLIRADTQYF
TGTGCCAGCAGTTTAATCAGGGCAGATACGCAGTATTTT
>NA|TRBJ1-1|once|TRBV2
CASSEQGPEAFF
TGTGCCAGCAGTGAACAGGGACCTGAAGCTTTCTTT
>TRBD2|TRBJ2-7|NA|TRBV7-8
CASSLLGLASYEQYF
TGTGCCAGCAGCCTTCTTGGACTAGCGAGCTACGAGCAGTACTTC
>NA|TRBJ1-1|NA|TRBV7-8
CASSPVLNTEAFF
TGTGCCAGCAGCCCAGTTTTGAACACTGAAGCTTTCTTT
>TRBD1|TRBJ1-4|NA|TRBV24-1
CATSAGTGGREKLFF
TGTGCCACCAGTGCCGGGACAGGGGGTCGGGAGAAACTGTTTTTT
>TRBD1|TRBJ1-1|NA|TRBV28
CASSFFRGQRNTEAFF
TGTGCCAGCAGTTTTTTCAGGGGGCAAAGAAACACTGAAGCTTTCTTT
>NA|TRBJ2-3|NA|TRBV19
CASSADRSTDTQYF
TGTGCCAGTAGTGCTGACAGGTCGACAGATACGCAGTATTTT
>TRBD2|TRBJ2-2|NA|TRBV28
CASTVAGDHVGELFF
TGTGCCAGCACCGTAGCGGGAGACCACGTCGGGGAGCTGTTTTTT
>NA|TRBJ1-4|once|TRBV28
CASSLTTTGEKLFF
TGTGCCAGCAGTTTAACGACCACGGGAGAAAAACTGTTTTTT
>NA|TRBJ1-1|NA|TRBV11-2
CASSPEMNTEAFF
TGTGCCAGCAGCCCCGAGATGAACACTGAAGCTTTCTTT
>TRBD2|TRBJ2-1|NA|TRBV18
CASSPPLAGADEQFF
TGTGCCAGCTCACCACCACTAGCGGGAGCGGATGAGCAGTTCTTC
>NA|TRBJ2-7|once|TRBV5-1
CASSLRPNYEQYF
TGCGCCAGCAGCTTGAGACCCAACTACGAGCAGTACTTC
>NA|TRBJ1-1|NA|TRBV3-1/TRBV3-2
CASSQDDRTEAFF
TGTGCCAGCAGCCAAGATGATAGGACTGAAGCTTTCTTT
>NA|TRBJ1-2|NA|TRBV5-6
CASTELGRIYGYTF
TGTGCCAGCACCGAATTAGGACGGATCTATGGCTACACCTTC
>TRBD2|TRBJ2-7|NA|TRBV6-5
CASRPLAGGYEQYF
TGTGCCAGCCGCCCTCTCGCGGGAGGATACGAGCAGTACTTC
>TRBD1|TRBJ2-5|NA|TRBV7-9
CASSPNPRTGQETQYF
TGTGCCAGCAGCCCGAACCCAAGGACAGGACAAGAGACCCAGTACTTC
>NA|TRBJ2-2|NA|TRBV15
CATSRVSTGELFF
TGTGCCACCAGCAGAGTGAGCACCGGGGAGCTGTTTTTT
>TRBD2|TRBJ2-1|once|TRBV7-2
CASSPLPASGRANEQFF
TGTGCCAGCAGCCCCCTCCCGGCTAGCGGGAGGGCCAATGAGCAGTTCTTC
>NA|TRBJ1-5|NA|TRBV21-1
CASSKGKRWGRNQPQHF
TGTGCCAGCAGCAAAGGGAAGAGGTGGGGGAGAAATCAGCCCCAGCATTTT
>NA|TRBJ1-3|NA|TRBV29-1
CSVEDGSSGNTIYF
TGCAGCGTTGAGGACGGCAGCTCTGGAAACACCATATATTTT
>NA|TRBJ2-3|NA|TRBV2
CASSESAPHRAQIRHTDTQYF
TGTGCCAGCAGTGAGTCGGCTCCCCATCGGGCACAGATAAGACACACAGATACGCAGTATTTT
>NA|TRBJ1-2|NA|TRBV6-5
CASRPSGSGNYGYTF
TGTGCCAGCAGGCCCTCGGGGTCGGGAAACTATGGCTACACCTTC
>NA|TRBJ1-4|NA|TRBV19
CASRDLQEKLFF
TGTGCCAGTAGGGATTTACAGGAAAAACTGTTTTTT
>TRBD1|TRBJ1-1|NA|TRBV27
CASSSEYGTGDPEAFF
TGTGCCAGCAGCTCCGAGTACGGGACAGGGGACCCTGAAGCTTTCTTT
>NA|TRBJ1-5|NA|TRBV27
CASSWDSVGQPQHF
TGTGCCAGCAGTTGGGACTCCGTGGGACAGCCCCAGCATTTT
>NA|TRBJ2-3|NA|TRBV19
CASSIGGYTQYF
TGTGCCAGTAGTATAGGGGGCTATACGCAGTATTTT
>TRBD1|TRBJ1-1|NA|TRBV6-1
CASSERRGLRAFF
TGTGCCAGCAGTGAAAGGAGGGGGCTTAGAGCTTTCTTT
>NA|TRBJ2-1|NA|TRBV3-1/TRBV3-2
CASSQDLSVPSYNEQFF
TGTGCCAGCAGCCAAGATTTAAGCGTTCCCTCCTACAATGAGCAGTTCTTC
>NA|TRBJ1-1|NA|TRBV5-6
CASNELIDRDTEAFF
TGTGCCAGCAACGAATTAATCGACAGAGACACTGAAGCTTTCTTT
>NA|TRBJ2-2|NA|TRBV28
CASSLWGRGITGELFF
TGTGCCAGCAGTTTATGGGGCAGGGGTATAACCGGGGAGCTGTTTTTT
>NA|TRBJ2-1|NA|TRBV7-9
CASGRTGYNEQFF
TGTGCCAGCGGCCGTACAGGGTACAATGAGCAGTTCTTC
>NA|TRBJ1-1|NA|TRBV9
CASSVGGAGNTEAFF
TGTGCCAGCAGCGTAGGGGGGGCAGGGAACACTGAAGCTTTCTTT
>TRBD2|TRBJ2-1|NA|TRBV11-2
CASSPPLAGGDNEQFF
TGTGCCAGCAGCCCCCCCTTAGCGGGAGGGGACAATGAGCAGTTCTTC
>NA|TRBJ1-5|NA|TRBV5-4
CASSSGGGGMDQPQHF
TGTGCCAGCAGCTCTGGTGGGGGGGGTATGGATCAGCCCCAGCATTTT
>NA|TRBJ2-7|NA|TRBV6-2/TRBV6-3
CASSYGVASEQYF
TGTGCCAGCAGTTACGGTGTAGCTTCCGAGCAGTACTTC
>TRBD1|TRBJ2-6|once|TRBV7-8
CASSPWGDRAGANVLTF
TGTGCCAGCAGCCCCTGGGGCGACAGGGCCGGGGCCAACGTCCTGACTTTC
>TRBD2|TRBJ2-7|NA|TRBV5-4
CASSLSPTGTTYEQYF
TGTGCCAGCAGCTTGTCCCCCACCGGGACTACTTACGAGCAGTACTTC
>NA|TRBJ2-7|NA|TRBV19
CASSIGYEQYF
TGTGCCAGTAGTATAGGCTACGAGCAGTACTTC
>NA|TRBJ2-1|NA|TRBV15
CATSREGLPAYNEQFF
TGTGCCACCAGCAGAGAGGGACTTCCGGCCTACAATGAGCAGTTCTTC
>TRBD2|TRBJ2-1|NA|TRBV27
CASSPNFSGRAGNEQFF
TGTGCCAGCAGCCCGAACTTTAGCGGGAGGGCCGGGAATGAGCAGTTCTTC
>NA|TRBJ1-2|NA|TRBV6-4
CASGKTEADYGYTF
TGTGCCAGCGGAAAGACAGAAGCGGACTATGGCTACACCTTC
>NA|TRBJ1-1|once|TRBV5-1
CASSKRTDSTEAFF
TGCGCCAGCAGCAAAAGGACAGACAGCACTGAAGCTTTCTTT
>NA|TRBJ2-7|NA|TRBV7-2
CASSTPALSYEQYF
TGTGCCAGCAGCACCCCCGCCCTCTCCTACGAGCAGTACTTC
>TRBD1|TRBJ1-3|NA|TRBV4-2
CASSPQRDSHSGNTIYF
TGTGCCAGCAGCCCTCAGAGGGACAGCCACTCTGGAAACACCATATATTTT
>TRBD2|TRBJ2-1|NA|TRBV18
CASSPLAGGTYNEQFF
TGTGCCAGCTCACCACTAGCGGGAGGGACCTACAATGAGCAGTTCTTC
>NA|TRBJ2-1|once|TRBV6-6
CASSPPVVHNEQFF
TGTGCCAGCAGTCCCCCCGTAGTCCACAATGAGCAGTTCTTC
>NA|TRBJ1-5|NA|TRBV24-1
CATSEQGWGNQPQHF
TGTGCCACCAGTGAGCAGGGGTGGGGCAATCAGCCCCAGCATTTT